The rows below give T cell receptor beta chains drawn from one sample of a study of CD8+CD57+ T cells in acquired aplastic anemia. TCRdb reprocessed the reads via MiXCR and lists one record per CDR3 protein. There are 250,000 to 350,000 distinct CDR3 sequences in the sample; approximately 57% occur only once, and 6.5% to 10% lies in the top ten. Sequences were obtained from sorted CD4+, CD8+, or CD8+CD57+ T cells (not recorded which) from PBMCs. The source is a human donor with severe aplastic anemia or a healthy control (not recorded which). Each CDR3 is given with its conserved first and last residue. Fields, in order: V gene, J gene, D gene, clone size, CDR3 protein, CDR3 DNA. The D gene is left open where the match is weak. Rows may omit the clone size; those that give it use once, few, many or a size class.

V gene: TRBV10-3; J gene: TRBJ1-1; D gene: .; clone size: few; CDR3 protein: CASKLRVDTEAFF; CDR3 DNA: TGTGCCTCCAAATTAAGGGTGGACACTGAAGCTTTCTTT
V gene: TRBV5-4; J gene: TRBJ2-7; D gene: TRBD2; clone size: .; CDR3 protein: CASSLEQREKYF; CDR3 DNA: TGTGCCAGCAGCTTGGAACAGCGGGAGAAGTACTTC
V gene: TRBV7-2; J gene: TRBJ2-7; D gene: TRBD1; clone size: .; CDR3 protein: CASSLGLTGGYEQYF; CDR3 DNA: TGTGCCAGCAGCTTAGGACTAACAGGGGGCTACGAGCAGTACTTC
V gene: TRBV5-1; J gene: TRBJ1-6; D gene: TRBD1; clone size: .; CDR3 protein: CAGSNGTGYSPLHF; CDR3 DNA: TGCGCCGGCAGTAACGGGACAGGTTACTCACCCCTCCACTTT
V gene: TRBV7-2; J gene: TRBJ2-7; D gene: TRBD2; clone size: .; CDR3 protein: CASSLMTSGASYEQYF; CDR3 DNA: TGTGCCAGCAGCTTAATGACTAGCGGGGCGTCCTACGAGCAGTACTTC
V gene: TRBV28; J gene: TRBJ2-7; D gene: .; clone size: many; CDR3 protein: CASRVRGTPLYEQYF; CDR3 DNA: TGTGCCAGCAGGGTGAGGGGGACACCCCTCTACGAGCAGTACTTC
V gene: TRBV15; J gene: TRBJ1-1; D gene: .; clone size: .; CDR3 protein: CATSQGLDTEAFF; CDR3 DNA: TGTGCCACCTCTCAGGGGCTGGACACTGAAGCTTTCTTT
V gene: TRBV6-5; J gene: TRBJ2-7; D gene: TRBD1; clone size: many; CDR3 protein: CASSRGGEGEQYF; CDR3 DNA: TGTGCCAGCAGTCGAGGGGGCGAGGGCGAGCAGTACTTC
V gene: TRBV29-1; J gene: TRBJ1-4; D gene: TRBD1; clone size: .; CDR3 protein: CSVEGDREGLKLFF; CDR3 DNA: TGCAGCGTTGAGGGGGACAGGGAGGGGTTAAAACTGTTTTTT
V gene: TRBV11-3; J gene: TRBJ2-7; D gene: .; clone size: .; CDR3 protein: CASSPRNYEQYF; CDR3 DNA: TGTGCCAGCAGCCCACGCAACTACGAGCAGTACTTC
V gene: TRBV9; J gene: TRBJ2-7; D gene: .; clone size: once; CDR3 protein: CASSPDLAGASGQYF; CDR3 DNA: TGTGCCAGCAGCCCCGACCTGGCGGGGGCCTCGGGGCAGTACTTC
V gene: TRBV29-1; J gene: TRBJ2-1; D gene: .; clone size: .; CDR3 protein: CSGAPYNEQFF; CDR3 DNA: TGCAGCGGGGCCCCCTACAATGAGCAGTTCTTC
V gene: TRBV7-2; J gene: TRBJ2-3; D gene: TRBD1; clone size: .; CDR3 protein: CASSQDRTGALNTQYF; CDR3 DNA: TGCGCCAGCAGCCAAGATAGGACAGGAGCTTTGAATACGCAGTATTTT
V gene: TRBV19; J gene: TRBJ1-5; D gene: .; clone size: .; CDR3 protein: CASSDKGDQPQHF; CDR3 DNA: TGTGCCAGTAGTGACAAGGGCGATCAGCCCCAGCATTTT
V gene: TRBV12-3/TRBV12-4; J gene: TRBJ1-2; D gene: .; clone size: many; CDR3 protein: CASSLRGTSGYTF; CDR3 DNA: TGTGCCAGCAGTTTGAGGGGTACCTCTGGCTACACCTTC
V gene: TRBV5-1; J gene: TRBJ2-5; D gene: .; clone size: .; CDR3 protein: CASSINQGRETQYF; CDR3 DNA: TGCGCCAGCAGCATTAATCAGGGTCGAGAGACCCAGTACTTC
V gene: TRBV2; J gene: TRBJ2-7; D gene: .; clone size: few; CDR3 protein: CASRTLWEQYF; CDR3 DNA: TGTGCCAGCAGGACCCTCTGGGAGCAGTACTTC
V gene: TRBV10-3; J gene: TRBJ1-2; D gene: .; clone size: .; CDR3 protein: CSIAHGSYGYTF; CDR3 DNA: TGTTCCATCGCCCATGGTAGCTATGGCTACACCTTC
V gene: TRBV20-1; J gene: TRBJ1-4; D gene: .; clone size: many; CDR3 protein: CSARDQQSEKLFF; CDR3 DNA: TGCAGTGCTAGAGATCAACAGTCCGAAAAACTGTTTTTT
V gene: TRBV7-2; J gene: TRBJ2-3; D gene: .; clone size: .; CDR3 protein: CASSQLGGITDTQYF; CDR3 DNA: TGTGCCAGCAGTCAACTAGGGGGGATAACAGATACGCAGTATTTT
V gene: TRBV20-1; J gene: TRBJ1-1; D gene: .; clone size: .; CDR3 protein: CSALAGRLNTEAFF; CDR3 DNA: TGCAGTGCTCTCGCGGGACGGTTGAACACTGAAGCTTTCTTT
V gene: TRBV24-1; J gene: TRBJ1-2; D gene: TRBD1; clone size: .; CDR3 protein: CATSDTGQGVHGYTF; CDR3 DNA: TGTGCCACCAGTGATACCGGACAGGGTGTGCATGGCTACACCTTC
V gene: TRBV29-1; J gene: TRBJ2-3; D gene: .; clone size: .; CDR3 protein: CSVEDPWGTLQYF; CDR3 DNA: TGCAGCGTTGAAGATCCTTGGGGGACGCTACAGTATTTT
V gene: TRBV15; J gene: TRBJ1-6; D gene: .; clone size: .; CDR3 protein: CATSSLNSPLHF; CDR3 DNA: TGTGCCACCAGCAGCCTCAATTCACCCCTCCACTTT
V gene: TRBV20-1; J gene: TRBJ1-5; D gene: .; clone size: many; CDR3 protein: CSARALPGQPQHF; CDR3 DNA: TGCAGTGCTAGAGCCCTCCCCGGGCAGCCCCAGCATTTT
V gene: TRBV24-1; J gene: TRBJ1-2; D gene: .; clone size: .; CDR3 protein: CATSVPFRVAIFLCANYGYTF; CDR3 DNA: TGTGCCACCAGTGTCCCTTTTAGAGTGGCTATATTCTTATGTGCTAACTATGGCTACACCTTC
V gene: TRBV7-2; J gene: TRBJ2-7; D gene: TRBD2; clone size: .; CDR3 protein: CASSQDQLAGGSYEQYF; CDR3 DNA: TGTGCCAGCAGCCAAGATCAGCTAGCGGGAGGTTCCTACGAGCAGTACTTC
V gene: TRBV11-3; J gene: TRBJ2-2; D gene: .; clone size: many; CDR3 protein: CASSGRTGSTGELFF; CDR3 DNA: TGTGCCAGCAGCGGAAGAACAGGGTCCACCGGGGAGCTGTTTTTT
V gene: TRBV7-8; J gene: TRBJ2-5; D gene: TRBD2; clone size: few; CDR3 protein: CASSLAAGGGETQYF; CDR3 DNA: TGTGCCAGCAGCTTAGCGGCGGGGGGAGGAGAGACCCAGTACTTC
V gene: TRBV2; J gene: TRBJ2-7; D gene: .; clone size: .; CDR3 protein: CASSEARVLEHF; CDR3 DNA: TGTGCCAGCAGTGAAGCGCGTGTTCTCGAACACTTC
V gene: TRBV24-1; J gene: TRBJ2-2; D gene: .; clone size: few; CDR3 protein: CATSDSHLNTGELFF; CDR3 DNA: TGTGCCACCAGTGATTCCCACTTAAACACCGGGGAGCTGTTTTTT
V gene: TRBV5-8; J gene: TRBJ1-6; D gene: .; clone size: few; CDR3 protein: CASSFRGALSLHF; CDR3 DNA: TGTGCCAGCAGCTTCCGGGGGGCACTCTCCCTCCACTTT
V gene: TRBV24-1; J gene: TRBJ1-5; D gene: .; clone size: .; CDR3 protein: CATSHTQNQPQHF; CDR3 DNA: TGTGCCACCTCGCACACTCAGAATCAGCCCCAGCATTTT
V gene: TRBV6-5; J gene: TRBJ1-2; D gene: .; clone size: .; CDR3 protein: CASRSGRVGYTF; CDR3 DNA: TGTGCTAGTAGGTCGGGTCGGGTTGGCTACACCTTC
V gene: TRBV4-3; J gene: TRBJ2-7; D gene: .; clone size: .; CDR3 protein: CASSPLAGANYEQYF; CDR3 DNA: TGCGCCAGCAGCCCTTTGGCGGGGGCGAACTACGAGCAGTACTTC
V gene: TRBV5-1; J gene: TRBJ1-6; D gene: .; clone size: .; CDR3 protein: CASSHANGQIRYNSPLHF; CDR3 DNA: TGTGCCAGCAGCCATGCGAACGGTCAAATCCGCTATAATTCACCCCTCCACTTT
V gene: TRBV7-6; J gene: TRBJ1-1; D gene: .; clone size: .; CDR3 protein: CASSLGTRSTEAFF; CDR3 DNA: TGTGCCAGCAGCTTAGGGACAAGGAGCACTGAAGCCTTCTTT
V gene: TRBV2; J gene: TRBJ1-1; D gene: TRBD1; clone size: .; CDR3 protein: CASSWTGGGTEAFF; CDR3 DNA: TGTGCCAGCAGTTGGACAGGGGGCGGAACTGAAGCTTTCTTT
V gene: TRBV2; J gene: TRBJ2-7; D gene: TRBD1; clone size: .; CDR3 protein: CASSRGQGNYEQYF; CDR3 DNA: TGTGCCAGCAGTCGTGGACAGGGGAACTACGAGCAGTACTTC
V gene: TRBV10-2; J gene: TRBJ2-3; D gene: TRBD2; clone size: .; CDR3 protein: CASSEESRGDTQYF; CDR3 DNA: TGCGCCAGCAGCGAGGAGTCGCGGGGGGATACGCAGTATTTT
V gene: TRBV20-1; J gene: TRBJ2-7; D gene: TRBD1; clone size: .; CDR3 protein: CSAPSGQGAYEQYF; CDR3 DNA: TGCAGTGCACCTTCAGGACAGGGAGCCTACGAGCAGTACTTC
V gene: TRBV19; J gene: TRBJ2-3; D gene: TRBD2; clone size: .; CDR3 protein: CASGRPGTSVASTDTQYF; CDR3 DNA: TGTGCCAGTGGCAGACCCGGGACTAGCGTCGCTAGCACAGATACGCAGTATTTT
V gene: TRBV29-1; J gene: TRBJ1-1; D gene: TRBD1; clone size: .; CDR3 protein: CSVGDRLNFRGNTEAFF; CDR3 DNA: TGCAGCGTAGGGGACAGGCTAAATTTTCGTGGGAACACTGAAGCTTTCTTT
V gene: TRBV5-5; J gene: TRBJ1-2; D gene: .; clone size: .; CDR3 protein: CASSLQQGIGYTF; CDR3 DNA: TGTGCCAGCAGCTTACAACAGGGAATCGGCTACACCTTC
V gene: TRBV9; J gene: TRBJ1-1; D gene: .; clone size: once; CDR3 protein: CASSLGHGRDTEAFF; CDR3 DNA: TGTGCCAGCAGCCTCGGACACGGCCGGGACACTGAAGCCTTCTTT
V gene: TRBV7-8; J gene: TRBJ2-5; D gene: .; clone size: .; CDR3 protein: CASSLAGGPETQYF; CDR3 DNA: TGTGCCAGCAGCTTAGCGGGGGGGCCGGAGACCCAGTACTTC